This is a list of T cell receptor beta chains from one sample in a study of shared clonotypes between healthy human individuals. This table comes from immunoSEQ multiplex PCR, and its TCRdb copy is limited to in-frame clones, with some not included. The top ten clones hold over 1.5% of a sample with about 2.1 million clones, just over 90% of them seen once. Sequencing was done on a sample of naive CD8+ T cells from PBMCs. Source of these receptors: a man between 18 and 35 years old in good health. Some clones in this sample may be carry-over from other donors' samples. Each CDR3 is given with its conserved first and last residue. A D gene is named only where the DNA matches it firmly. Only part of the rows carry a size: once, few, many, or a class if the clone is expanded.

J | length | size | D | V | CDR3 | DNA
TRBJ2-2 | 17 | once | TRBD2 | TRBV9 | CASSPWGELAKGGELFF | TGTGCCAGCAGCCCTTGGGGGGAACTAGCGAAGGGCGGGGAGCTGTTTTTT
TRBJ1-4 | 16 | . | . | TRBV2 | CASSEADQGFNEKLFF | TGTGCCAGCAGTGAAGCAGATCAGGGATTTAATGAAAAACTGTTTTTT
TRBJ1-3 | 13 | . | . | TRBV5-5 | CASSFGQKNTIYF | TGTGCCAGCAGCTTTGGGCAGAAGAACACCATATATTTT
TRBJ1-2 | 13 | few | TRBD1 | TRBV5-1 | CASSSTGNYGYTF | TGCGCCAGCAGCTCGACAGGGAACTATGGCTACACCTTC
TRBJ1-3 | 17 | . | . | TRBV19 | CASSLWTGPISGNTIYF | TGTGCCAGTAGTCTATGGACGGGCCCGATCTCTGGAAACACCATATATTTT
TRBJ2-7 | 12 | once | . | TRBV30 | CAWSVGSYEQYF | TGTGCCTGGAGTGTCGGCTCCTACGAGCAGTACTTC
TRBJ2-7 | 12 | . | . | TRBV29-1 | CSVEGRGYEQYF | TGCAGCGTTGAAGGTCGGGGTTACGAGCAGTACTTC
TRBJ1-2 | 13 | . | TRBD1 | TRBV6-5 | CASSPQGAFGYTF | TGTGCCAGCAGTCCACAGGGGGCGTTTGGCTACACCTTC
TRBJ2-7 | 15 | once | TRBD1 | TRBV5-6 | CASSIGTGPGHEQYF | TGTGCCAGCAGCATCGGGACAGGCCCCGGGCACGAGCAGTACTTC
TRBJ1-2 | 13 | . | TRBD1 | TRBV11-2 | CASSDTGGYGYTF | TGTGCCAGCAGCGATACAGGGGGCTATGGCTACACCTTC
TRBJ1-1 | 18 | . | TRBD1 | TRBV5-5 | CASSLGVLDREPNTEAFF | TGTGCCAGCAGCTTGGGCGTATTGGACAGGGAGCCGAACACTGAAGCTTTCTTT
TRBJ1-2 | 16 | . | TRBD1 | TRBV4-2 | CASSLPNTGTGYGYTF | TGTGCCAGCAGCCTACCGAATACCGGGACAGGCTATGGCTACACCTTC
TRBJ2-7 | 16 | . | . | TRBV28 | CASSLFPAVSSYEQYF | TGTGCCAGCAGTTTATTCCCTGCAGTAAGCTCCTACGAGCAGTACTTC
TRBJ2-7 | 14 | . | TRBD2 | TRBV9 | CASSAGGGAYEQYF | TGTGCCAGCAGCGCGGGGGGAGGGGCCTACGAGCAGTACTTC
TRBJ1-5 | 14 | . | TRBD1 | TRBV27 | CATSDRGWNQPQHF | TGTGCCACCTCGGACAGGGGGTGGAATCAGCCCCAGCATTTT
TRBJ2-7 | 14 | . | TRBD2 | TRBV28 | CATSRLAGVYEQYF | TGTGCCACCTCCCGCTTAGCGGGAGTCTACGAGCAGTACTTC
TRBJ1-2 | 12 | . | TRBD1 | TRBV9 | CASSPGQGLNTF | TGTGCCAGCAGCCCTGGACAGGGGTTGAACACCTTC
TRBJ2-3 | 17 | . | . | TRBV9 | CASSVAPDVLRTDTQYF | TGTGCCAGCAGCGTAGCACCGGACGTCCTCCGCACAGATACGCAGTATTTT
TRBJ1-1 | 14 | . | . | TRBV9 | CASSVTGVGTEAFF | TGTGCCAGCAGCGTCACTGGGGTAGGCACTGAAGCTTTCTTT
TRBJ2-1 | 16 | . | . | TRBV7-9 | CASSARDGQSYNEQFF | TGTGCCAGCAGCGCACGGGACGGGCAGTCCTACAATGAGCAGTTCTTC
TRBJ2-7 | 13 | . | . | TRBV25-1 | CASSEGTLYEQYF | TGTGCCAGCAGTGAAGGGACACTCTACGAGCAGTACTTC
TRBJ1-1 | 15 | few | . | TRBV4-2 | CASSQDSGLNTEAFF | TGTGCCAGCAGCCAAGATTCAGGGTTGAACACTGAAGCTTTCTTT
TRBJ1-6 | 13 | . | . | TRBV10-2 | CASIPGNNSPLHF | TGCGCCAGCATACCAGGGAATAATTCACCCCTCCACTTT
TRBJ1-3 | 12 | . | . | TRBV28 | CASRGDGNTIYF | TGTGCCAGCAGGGGGGATGGAAACACCATATATTTT
TRBJ1-2 | 14 | once | . | TRBV27 | CASSLIRDVEGYTF | TGTGCCAGCAGTTTAATCAGGGACGTGGAGGGCTACACCTTC
TRBJ1-2 | 11 | . | . | TRBV29-1 | CSAQTNYGYTF | TGCAGCGCCCAGACTAACTATGGCTACACCTTC
TRBJ2-1 | 13 | . | . | TRBV6-4 | CASAPDRFGEQFF | TGTGCCAGCGCCCCGGATCGATTCGGGGAGCAGTTCTTC
TRBJ2-7 | 12 | . | TRBD1 | TRBV28 | CATSRDRGEQYF | TGTGCCACTTCCCGGGACAGGGGGGAACAGTACTTC
TRBJ1-5 | 15 | . | TRBD1 | TRBV27 | CASSRQGTSNQPQHF | TGTGCCAGCAGTAGACAGGGTACGAGCAATCAGCCCCAGCATTTT
TRBJ2-4 | 16 | . | TRBD2 | TRBV28 | CASRTRTSDAKNIQYF | TGTGCCAGCAGGACCAGGACTAGCGACGCCAAAAACATTCAGTACTTC
TRBJ1-2 | 16 | . | . | TRBV15 | CATSSRGLQENYGYTF | TGTGCCACCAGCTCCCGTGGGCTCCAGGAGAACTATGGCTACACCTTC
TRBJ2-3 | 13 | . | . | TRBV14 | CASSQIVADTQYF | TGTGCCAGCAGCCAAATAGTTGCAGATACGCAGTATTTT
TRBJ1-1 | 13 | . | . | TRBV6-5 | CASRPGHNTEAFF | TGTGCCAGCAGGCCGGGACACAACACTGAAGCTTTCTTT
TRBJ2-2 | 14 | . | TRBD1 | TRBV5-6 | CASSSTGGTMGLFF | TGTGCCAGCAGCTCGACAGGGGGTACCATGGGGCTGTTTTTT
TRBJ2-3 | 14 | . | TRBD1 | TRBV6-5 | CASSFGQVQDTQYF | TGTGCCAGCAGTTTCGGACAGGTCCAGGATACGCAGTATTTT
TRBJ2-1 | 13 | . | . | TRBV11-2 | CASSLGPYNEQFF | TGTGCCAGCAGCTTAGGACCCTACAATGAGCAGTTCTTC